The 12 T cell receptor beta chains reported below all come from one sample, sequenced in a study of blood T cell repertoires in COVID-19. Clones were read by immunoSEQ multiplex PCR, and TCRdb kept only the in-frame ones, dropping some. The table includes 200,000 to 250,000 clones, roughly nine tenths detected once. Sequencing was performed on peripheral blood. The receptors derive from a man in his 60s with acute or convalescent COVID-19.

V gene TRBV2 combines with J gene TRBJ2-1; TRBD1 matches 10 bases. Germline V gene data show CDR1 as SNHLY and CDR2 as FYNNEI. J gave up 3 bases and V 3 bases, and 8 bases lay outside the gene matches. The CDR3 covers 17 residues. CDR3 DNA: TGTGCCAGCAGTGAGACAGAGACAGGGGGCTACTACAATGAGCAGTTCTTC. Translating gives CASSETETGGYYNEQFF.

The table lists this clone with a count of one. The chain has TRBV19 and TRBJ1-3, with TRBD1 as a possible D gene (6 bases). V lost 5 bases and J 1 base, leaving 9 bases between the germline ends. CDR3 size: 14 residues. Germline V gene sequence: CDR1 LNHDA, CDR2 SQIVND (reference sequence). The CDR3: CASSPGTSGNTIYF. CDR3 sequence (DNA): TGTGCCAGTAGTCCCGGGACATCTGGAAACACCATATATTTT. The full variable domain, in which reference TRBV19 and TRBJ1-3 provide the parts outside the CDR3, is DGGITQSPKYLFRKEGQNVTLSCEQNLNHDAMYWYRQDPGQGLRLIYYSQIVNDFQKGDIAEGYSVSREKKESFPLTVTSAQKNPTAFYLCASSPGTSGNTIYFGEGSWLTVV.

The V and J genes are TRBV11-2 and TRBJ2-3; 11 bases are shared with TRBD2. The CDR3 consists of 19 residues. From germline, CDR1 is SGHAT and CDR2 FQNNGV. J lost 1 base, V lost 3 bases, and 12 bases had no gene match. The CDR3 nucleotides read TGTGCCAGCAGCTTTAGGGAACTAGCGGGAGTTCCTGGCACAGATACGCAGTATTTT. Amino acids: CASSFRELAGVPGTDTQYF.

The CDR3 sequence: CASTGTTGPGEQFF. CDR3 DNA sequence: TGTGCCTCAACCGGGACAACCGGACCGGGGGAGCAGTTCTTC. This chain joins TRBV19 and TRBJ2-1; maybe TRBD1 (6 bases). The length of the CDR3 is 14 residues. V was cut by 11 bases and J by 10 bases, with 24 bases left in between. The germline gives CDR1 LNHDA, CDR2 SQIVND (reference sequence). The full variable domain, its missing parts supplied by reference TRBV19 and TRBJ2-1, is DGGITQSPKYLFRKEGQNVTLSCEQNLNHDAMYWYRQDPGQGLRLIYYSQIVNDFQKGDIAEGYSVSREKKESFPLTVTSAQKNPTAFYLCASTGTTGPGEQFFGPGTRLTVL.

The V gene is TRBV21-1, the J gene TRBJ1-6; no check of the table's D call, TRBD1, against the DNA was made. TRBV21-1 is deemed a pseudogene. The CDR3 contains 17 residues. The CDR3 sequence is CASSNGGTGSHNSPLHF. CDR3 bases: TGTGCCAGCAGCAATGGAGGGACAGGTAGTCATAATTCACCCCTCCACTTT.

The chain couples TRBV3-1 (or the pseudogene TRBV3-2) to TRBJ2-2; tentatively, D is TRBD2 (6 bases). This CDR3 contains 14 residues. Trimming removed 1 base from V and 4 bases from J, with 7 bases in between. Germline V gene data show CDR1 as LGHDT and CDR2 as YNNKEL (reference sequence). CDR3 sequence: CASSQVRGTGELFF. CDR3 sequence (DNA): TGTGCCAGCAGCCAAGTGCGGGGCACCGGGGAGCTGTTTTTT.

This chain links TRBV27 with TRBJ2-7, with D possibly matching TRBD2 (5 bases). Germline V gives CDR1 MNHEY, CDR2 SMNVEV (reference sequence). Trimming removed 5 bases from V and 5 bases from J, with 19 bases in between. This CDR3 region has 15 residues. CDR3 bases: TGTGCCAGCAGTACACGGGGTTTTCCCTGGGACGAGCAGTACTTC. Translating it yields CASSTRGFPWDEQYF.

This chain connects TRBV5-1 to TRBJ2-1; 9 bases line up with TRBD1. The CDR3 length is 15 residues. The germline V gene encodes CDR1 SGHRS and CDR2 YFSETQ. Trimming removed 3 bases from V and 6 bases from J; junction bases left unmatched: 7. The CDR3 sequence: CASSSMTGGGNEQFF. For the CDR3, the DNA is TGCGCCAGCAGCTCAATGACAGGGGGAGGCAATGAGCAGTTCTTC.

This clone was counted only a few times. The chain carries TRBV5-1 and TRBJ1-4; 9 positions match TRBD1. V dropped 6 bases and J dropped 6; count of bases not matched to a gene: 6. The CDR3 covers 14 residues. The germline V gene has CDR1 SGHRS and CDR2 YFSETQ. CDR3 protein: CASKIRQGDEKLFF. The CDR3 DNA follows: TGCGCCAGCAAGATAAGACAGGGGGATGAAAAACTGTTTTTT.

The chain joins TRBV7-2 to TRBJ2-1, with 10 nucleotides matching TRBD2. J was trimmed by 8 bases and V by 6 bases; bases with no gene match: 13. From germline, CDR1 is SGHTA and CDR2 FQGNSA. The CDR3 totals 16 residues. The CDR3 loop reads CASRSRGAGGPDEQFF. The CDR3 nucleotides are TGTGCCAGCAGGTCCAGAGGAGCGGGAGGGCCTGATGAGCAGTTCTTC.

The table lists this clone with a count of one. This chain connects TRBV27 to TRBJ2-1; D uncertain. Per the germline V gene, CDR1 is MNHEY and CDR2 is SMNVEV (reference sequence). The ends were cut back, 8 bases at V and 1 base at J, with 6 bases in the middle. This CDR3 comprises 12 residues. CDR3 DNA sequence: TGTGCCAGCGCGTTGTCCTACAATGAGCAGTTCTTC. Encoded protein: CASALSYNEQFF.

The CDR3 spells CSVPQGGSGGYTF. As DNA, the CDR3 is TGCAGCGTTCCCCAGGGAGGATCGGGTGGCTACACCTTC. The chain uses TRBV29-1 and TRBJ1-2; D is possibly TRBD1 (5 bases). The CDR3 consists of 13 residues. V lost 5 bases and J 7 bases, leaving 17 bases between the germline ends. Germline V gene lookup returns CDR1 SQVTM and CDR2 ANQGSEA.